This entry is about one TCR beta chain. The V and J ends lost 3 bases and 7 bases, in that order; junction bases with no gene match: 7. The germline CDR1 and CDR2 sequences are SGHRS and YFSETQ. CDR3 size: 13 residues. Assay used: immunoSEQ multiplex PCR; TCRdb lists only in-frame clones, some missing. The sample holds 210,000 or so clones; 65% to 85% are singletons and the top ten take less than 3.5%. The sample originates from a study of blood T cell repertoires in COVID-19. Study-wide background: Acute-phase and convalescent COVID-19 samples originated in the United States, Italy and Spain.

The sequenced material came from peripheral blood. The receptor comes from a man in his fifties with active or convalescent COVID-19. The J gene is TRBJ2-7, the V gene TRBV5-1; 7 bases fit TRBD2. This CDR3 reads CASSYGGEGEQYF. CDR3 DNA sequence: TGCGCCAGCAGCTATGGCGGGGAGGGGGAGCAGTACTTC.